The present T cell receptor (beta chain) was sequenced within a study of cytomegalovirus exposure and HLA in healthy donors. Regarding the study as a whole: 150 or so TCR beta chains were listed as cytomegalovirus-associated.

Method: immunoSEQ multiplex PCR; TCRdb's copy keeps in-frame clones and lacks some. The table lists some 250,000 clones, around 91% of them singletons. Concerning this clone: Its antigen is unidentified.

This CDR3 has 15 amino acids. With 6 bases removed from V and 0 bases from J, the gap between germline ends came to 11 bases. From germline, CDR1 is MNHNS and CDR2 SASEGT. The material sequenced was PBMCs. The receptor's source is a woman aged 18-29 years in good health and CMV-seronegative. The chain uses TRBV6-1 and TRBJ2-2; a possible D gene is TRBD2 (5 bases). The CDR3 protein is CASSRGQPNTGELFF. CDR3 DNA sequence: TGTGCCAGCAGCCGCGGGCAGCCGAACACCGGGGAGCTGTTTTTT.